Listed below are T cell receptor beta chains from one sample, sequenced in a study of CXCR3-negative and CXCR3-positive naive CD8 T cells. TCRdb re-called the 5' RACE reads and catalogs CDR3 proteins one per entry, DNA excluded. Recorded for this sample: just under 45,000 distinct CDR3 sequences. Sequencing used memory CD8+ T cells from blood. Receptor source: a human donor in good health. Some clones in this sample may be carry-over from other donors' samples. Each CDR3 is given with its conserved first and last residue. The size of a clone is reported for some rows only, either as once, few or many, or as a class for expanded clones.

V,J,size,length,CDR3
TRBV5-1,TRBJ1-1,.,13,CASSFDGNTEAFF
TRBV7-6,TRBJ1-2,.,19,CASSLSGGGGTALDYGYTF
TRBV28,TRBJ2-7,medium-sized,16,CASRSIRQGGGDEQYF
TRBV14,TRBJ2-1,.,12,CASSRGGNEQFF
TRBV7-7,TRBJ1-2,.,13,CASSFLGEPGYTF
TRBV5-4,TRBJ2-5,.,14,CASSLGLEQETQYF
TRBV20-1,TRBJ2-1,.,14,CSSTPGTSYNEQFF
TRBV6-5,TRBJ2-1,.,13,CASSYSIQGEQFF
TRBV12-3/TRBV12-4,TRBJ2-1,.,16,CASSSRTSGGYNEQFF
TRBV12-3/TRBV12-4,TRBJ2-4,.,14,CASRTDRGENIQYF
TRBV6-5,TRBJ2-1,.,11,CASWVGEEQFF